What follows are 21 T cell receptor beta chains derived from one specimen sequenced in a study of blood T cell repertoires in COVID-19. Only in-frame clones appear in the TCRdb table, and some are missing; sequencing was by immunoSEQ multiplex PCR. The sample lists roughly 180,000 clones; around 86% were seen once. The sample was PBMCs or T cells enriched from blood (not recorded which). The receptors derive from a woman in her thirties who had recovered from COVID-19.

This clone appeared a single time. The V call is TRBV19, the J call TRBJ2-7; D is possibly TRBD1 (5 bases). The ends were cut back, 9 bases at V and 2 bases at J, with 20 bases in the middle. This CDR3 is built from 15 residues. Germline V lookup: CDR1 LNHDA, CDR2 SQIVND (reference sequence). CDR3 DNA sequence: TGTGCCAGGACAACCCGGCAGGGTTTCGCCTACGAGCAGTACTTC. This codes for CARTTRQGFAYEQYF.

Here the CDR3 DNA reads TGTGCCAGTAGTATATCTCCTGGACAGGGGAACACTGAAGCTTTCTTT. Its translation is CASSISPGQGNTEAFF. The chain couples TRBV19 to TRBJ1-1; 8 bases agree with TRBD1. J was trimmed by 1 base and V by 2 bases; bases with no gene match: 6. The CDR3 totals 16 residues. Germline CDR1 LNHDA, CDR2 SQIVND (reference sequence).

CDR3 amino acids: CASSLGQGVTEAFF. The CDR3 nucleotides are TGTGCCAGCAGTCTAGGACAGGGGGTCACTGAAGCTTTCTTT. The chain recombines TRBV27 with TRBJ1-1, with 10 bases identical to TRBD1. Germline loops: CDR1 MNHEY, CDR2 SMNVEV (reference sequence). The V gene end was trimmed by 5 bases and the J gene end by 4 bases; junction bases not matched to a gene: 4. The CDR3 consists of 14 residues.

This clone was observed a few times. V gene TRBV18 combines with J gene TRBJ1-4; a weak D match, TRBD1 (5 bases). The CDR3 is made up of 15 amino acids. The V end lost 4 bases, the J end lost 8 bases, and 17 bases lay between the germline ends. Looked up from germline, CDR1 is KGHSH and CDR2 is LQKENI. The CDR3 loop is CASSRSQAIGEKLFF. The DNA of the CDR3 is TGTGCCAGCTCACGATCACAGGCGATCGGGGAAAAACTGTTTTTT.

The chain has TRBV7-9 and TRBJ2-3, with 7 bases identical to TRBD1. Germline V lookup: CDR1 SEHNR, CDR2 FQNEAQ (reference sequence). The V segment lost 5 bases and the J segment 0 bases; nucleotides outside the gene matches: 5. The CDR3 spans 15 residues. CDR3 bases: TGTGCCAGCAGCCAGGGGGACAAAAGCACAGATACGCAGTATTTT. This codes for CASSQGDKSTDTQYF.

This chain uses TRBV7-9 with TRBJ2-7; possible D gene TRBD1, 5 bases. V shed 5 bases and J shed 1 base, with 9 bases lying between them. Germline V gene lookup returns CDR1 SEHNR and CDR2 FQNEAQ (reference sequence). This CDR3 contains 13 residues. CDR3 loop: CASSPQESYEQYF. DNA of the CDR3: TGTGCCAGCAGCCCACAGGAGTCCTACGAGCAGTACTTC.

V and J are TRBV5-1 and TRBJ2-1; 15 positions match TRBD2. This CDR3 comprises 19 residues. V shed 4 bases and J 7 bases; nucleotides not matched to a gene: 15. Germline V gene lookup returns CDR1 SGHRS and CDR2 YFSETQ. CDR3 protein: CASSRGLAGGPGFLNEQFF. DNA of the CDR3: TGCGCCAGCAGCCGAGGACTAGCGGGAGGGCCGGGGTTTTTAAATGAGCAGTTCTTC.

The gene calls are TRBV19 and TRBJ2-5, with D perhaps TRBD1 (5 bases). The CDR3 runs to 13 residues. Germline CDR1 reads LNHDA; CDR2 reads SQIVND (reference sequence). Trimming cost V 3 bases and J 5 bases, with 10 bases left between them. For the CDR3, the DNA is TGTGCCAGTAGTATTCAACAGGACGAGACCCAGTACTTC. This gives the protein CASSIQQDETQYF.

The table lists this clone with a count of one. The CDR3 DNA sequence: TGTGCCAGCAGCTCGACAGGGGATGGCTACACCTTC. Protein sequence: CASSSTGDGYTF. The chain links TRBV5-6 to TRBJ1-2, with TRBD1 identical over 8 bases. The CDR3 has 12 amino acids. The V and J ends lost 3 bases and 6 bases, in that order; junction bases with no gene match: 1. CDR1 is SGHDT and CDR2 is YYEEEE in the germline V gene. The full variable domain, its missing parts supplied by reference TRBV5-6 and TRBJ1-2, is DAGVTQSPTHLIKTRGQQVTLRCSPKSGHDTVSWYQQALGQGPQFIFQYYEEEERQRGNFPDRFSGHQFPNYSSELNVNALLLGDSALYLCASSSTGDGYTFGSGTRLTVV.

The V and J genes are TRBV10-3 and TRBJ2-3; D is ambiguous. Per the germline V gene, CDR1 is ENHRY and CDR2 is SYGVKD. The length of the CDR3 is 17 residues. V lost 4 bases to trimming and J lost 3 bases, with 20 bases between them. CDR3: CAISGGKGDEWTDTQYF. Here the CDR3 DNA reads TGTGCCATCAGTGGAGGCAAAGGTGATGAATGGACAGATACGCAGTATTTT.

The chain carries TRBV4-1 and TRBJ2-7, with 11 bases identical to TRBD2. V lost 4 bases and J lost 1; bases outside the gene matches: 6. The CDR3 is 16 amino acids. Germline CDR1 reads MGHRA; CDR2 reads YSYEKL. DNA of the CDR3: TGCGCCAGCAGCCTTACTAGCGGGAGTGGGTCCTACGAGCAGTACTTC. This translates into CASSLTSGSGSYEQYF.

The chain joins TRBV3-1 (or the pseudogene TRBV3-2) to TRBJ2-7, with 7 bases identical to TRBD2. The CDR3 loop spans 14 amino acids. The J segment lost 7 bases and the V segment lost 1 base, leaving 7 bases of the junction unmatched. Germline CDR1 is LGHDT and CDR2 is YNNKEL (reference sequence). DNA of the CDR3: TGTGCCAGCAGCCAAGGCGGAACTAGCGAGGAGCAGTACTTC. Amino acid sequence: CASSQGGTSEEQYF.

The rearrangement joins TRBV6-1 to TRBJ1-3; D gene uncertain. The germline V gene encodes CDR1 MNHNS and CDR2 SASEGT. V lost 3 bases to trimming and J lost 0 bases, with 12 bases between them. The CDR3 sequence is 16 residues long. CDR3 in amino acids: CASSDRLDFSGNTIYF. The CDR3 DNA follows: TGTGCCAGCAGTGACAGACTAGACTTCTCTGGAAACACCATATATTTT.

This chain connects TRBV5-1 to TRBJ2-5, with 12 bases fitting TRBD2. CDR1 is SGHRS, CDR2 YFSETQ, per germline. J gave up 5 bases and V 2 bases, and 7 bases lay outside the gene matches. The CDR3 has 16 residues. CDR3 region: CASSFWTSGIGETQYF. The CDR3 coding sequence is TGCGCCAGCAGCTTCTGGACTAGCGGGATAGGCGAGACCCAGTACTTC.

CDR3 sequence reads: CASSSATGALGYTF. CDR3 nucleotides: TGTGCCAGCAGTTCCGCCACAGGGGCCCTCGGCTACACCTTC. This chain uses TRBV6-5 with TRBJ1-2; 7 bases fit TRBD1. Germline-derived CDR1 and CDR2 are MNHEY and SVGAGI. This CDR3 is built from 14 residues. V lost 4 bases, J lost 8 bases, and 10 bases stayed unmatched.

In its sample, this clone was seen once. The chain carries TRBV20-1 and TRBJ1-5, with D possibly matching TRBD1 (6 bases). V lost 3 bases and J 1 base, leaving 19 bases between the germline ends. This CDR3 contains 17 residues. Germline CDR1 and CDR2: DFQATT and SNEGSKA (reference sequence). The CDR3 DNA reads TGCAGTGCTAGTTATGCTTCGGGGGGCTGGAGCAATCAGCCCCAGCATTTT. It yields the protein CSASYASGGWSNQPQHF.

The chain uses TRBV5-6 and TRBJ2-6; D is ambiguous. The germline V gene encodes CDR1 SGHDT and CDR2 YYEEEE. The CDR3 totals 16 residues. V gave up 0 bases and J gave up 3 bases, with 10 bases separating them. This CDR3 is CASSLGLVVGANVLTF. DNA of the CDR3: TGTGCCAGCAGCTTGGGACTTGTGGTTGGGGCCAACGTCCTGACTTTC.

The rearrangement links TRBV6-5 to TRBJ1-6; 8 bases agree with TRBD1. Germline V lookup: CDR1 MNHEY, CDR2 SVGAGI. The CDR3 runs to 14 residues. J was trimmed by 9 bases and V by 2 bases; bases with no gene match: 3. The chain's CDR3 is CASSYVDRASPLHF. CDR3 coding DNA: TGTGCCAGCAGTTACGTGGACAGGGCTTCACCCCTCCACTTT.

The chain is built from TRBV7-9 and TRBJ2-7; TRBD1 matches 8 bases. The trim removed 1 base at V and 2 bases at J, leaving 4 bases unmatched. CDR1 is SEHNR, CDR2 FQNEAQ, per germline (reference sequence). The CDR3 runs to 15 residues. The CDR3 DNA sequence: TGTGCCAGCAGCTTAGGGACAGGGAAAACCTACGAGCAGTACTTC. Residues: CASSLGTGKTYEQYF.

The rearrangement uses TRBV19 and TRBJ1-1; 7 bases are shared with TRBD1. The CDR3 has 16 residues. V gave up 9 bases and J gave up 1 base; unmatched junction bases: 14. Germline CDR1 is LNHDA and CDR2 is SQIVND (reference sequence). The CDR3 loop is CASLRTRDRGNTEAFF. CDR3 bases: TGTGCCAGCCTGAGGACCCGGGACAGAGGGAACACTGAAGCTTTCTTT.

This sequence joins TRBV4-1 and TRBJ1-4, with 8 positions matching TRBD1. Looked up from germline, CDR1 is MGHRA and CDR2 is YSYEKL. CDR3 size: 15 residues. The ends lost 1 base at V and 4 bases at J; junction bases unmatched: 2. The CDR3 DNA reads TGCGCCAGCAGCCAAGGGGACAGGTATAATGAAAAACTGTTTTTT. Translating gives CASSQGDRYNEKLFF.